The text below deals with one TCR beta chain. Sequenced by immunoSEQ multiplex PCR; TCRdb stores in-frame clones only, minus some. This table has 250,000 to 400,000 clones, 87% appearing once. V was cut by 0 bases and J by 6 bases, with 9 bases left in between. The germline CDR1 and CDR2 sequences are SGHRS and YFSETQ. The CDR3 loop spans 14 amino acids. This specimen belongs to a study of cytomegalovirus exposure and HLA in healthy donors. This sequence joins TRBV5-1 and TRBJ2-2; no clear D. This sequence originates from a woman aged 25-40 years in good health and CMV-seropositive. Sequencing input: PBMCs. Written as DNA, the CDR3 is TGCGCCAGCAGCTTGGGGGGAATGTCCGGGGAGCTGTTTTTT. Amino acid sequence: CASSLGGMSGELFF.